This T cell receptor beta chain originates from a study of technical replicates of blood from a few donors (TCRdb year 2017). Points on this clone: The antigen this receptor binds is unknown. Base qualities are not provided; no much larger clone lies one nucleotide away.

For this chain, trimming is 5 bases at the V end and 1 base at the J end, and the number of junction bases without a gene match is 10. Reading from cysteine to phenylalanine, the CDR3 counts 16 amino acids. The kept DNA is CDR3 alone, 48 bases in frame from the first base. For CDR1 and CDR2, the germline V gene lists MDHEN and SYDVKM. Libraries were built with the immunoSEQ multiplex PCR assay. TCRdb took over this immuneACCESS table, retaining in-frame rearrangements with V and J assigned. Such tables are incomplete; in checked studies, under half of the missing clones stem from an unresolved V gene, and the remainder is unexplained. This sample gives about 83,000 clones in total; 85% to 95% of them show up just once. Around 0.25% of the sample is taken by the ten largest.

The sequenced material came from T cells isolated from PBMCs. The chain joins TRBV28 to TRBJ1-2; 7 of the junction bases match TRBD1. The TCR was taken from a human donor in good health. The sequence in DNA is TGTGCCAGCAGTGGGGGGACAGCAGCTTTTAACTATGGCTACACCTTC. This yields the protein CASSGGTAAFNYGYTF.